The 13 T cell receptor beta chains below all came from one sample that was sequenced in a study of PD-1 blockade in classical Hodgkin lymphoma. No patient escaped relapse after autologous stem cell transplantation, and brentuximab vedotin exposure varied. Profiling relied on immunoSEQ multiplex PCR, and the TCRdb table lists in-frame clones only, not all of them. Of some 41,000 clones in the sample, around 90% were seen once. The sequencing here drew on peripheral blood mononuclear cells (PBMCs), taken before the second cycle of nivolumab. The receptors were gathered from a human donor with classical Hodgkin lymphoma.

J is TRBJ2-2 and V is TRBV30; D ambiguous. Trimming took off 0 bases at V and 4 bases at J, with 12 bases between the two ends. The length of the CDR3 is 15 residues. Germline loops: CDR1 GTSNPN, CDR2 SVGIG (reference sequence). The CDR3, as DNA: TGTGCCTGGAGTGTACCGGCGGTCTTCACCGGGGAGCTGTTTTTT. The encoded protein is CAWSVPAVFTGELFF.

V gene TRBV5-1 combines with J gene TRBJ2-7, with D possibly called TRBD1 or TRBD2 (5 bases each). V lost 0 bases to trimming and J lost 0 bases, with 7 bases between them. Germline assignment: CDR1 SGHRS and CDR2 YFSETQ. This CDR3 is 14 amino acids long. Written as DNA, the CDR3 is TGCGCCAGCAGCTTGGGGGACCGCTCCTACGAGCAGTACTTC. Amino acids: CASSLGDRSYEQYF.

The V and J genes are TRBV5-1 and TRBJ2-3; D remains unclear. Deletions cut 4 bases from V and 0 bases from J, with 21 bases between. CDR1 SGHRS and CDR2 YFSETQ come from the germline V gene. The CDR3 is 18 residues long. The CDR3 sequence is CASSLERQTVTSTDTQYF. Here the CDR3 DNA reads TGCGCCAGCAGCCTAGAGCGCCAGACGGTAACTAGCACAGATACGCAGTATTTT.

CDR3 amino acids: CASSYSGPGDTQYF. CDR3 coding DNA: TGTGCCAGCAGTTACTCGGGACCGGGGGATACGCAGTATTTT. This chain links TRBV6-6 with TRBJ2-3; D possibly matches TRBD1 or TRBD2 (5 bases each). V lost 0 bases and J lost 6, with 10 bases in between. CDR3 length: 14 residues. Germline assignment: CDR1 MNHNY and CDR2 SVGAGI (reference sequence).

This chain uses TRBV10-1 with TRBJ1-5; D not certain. V was shortened by 5 bases and J by 9 bases, with 14 bases between the two germline ends. In germline, CDR1 is WNHNN, CDR2 SYGVQD (reference sequence). The CDR3 is 13 amino acids. CDR3 sequence: CASSLDVPGPQHF. CDR3 DNA sequence: TGCGCCAGCAGTCTTGACGTCCCAGGGCCCCAGCATTTT.

The chain couples TRBV10-3 to TRBJ2-7; 13 positions match TRBD2. Trimming at V came to 5 bases and at J to 3 bases, leaving 10 bases not matched to a gene. The V gene's germline CDR1 is ENHRY and CDR2 SYGVKD. This CDR3 region has 17 residues. The CDR3, as DNA: TGTGCCATCAGTCTGACTAGCGGGAGGAGGGTGGACTACGAGCAGTACTTC. It encodes CAISLTSGRRVDYEQYF.

The chain joins TRBV28 to TRBJ2-7; 8 nucleotides agree with TRBD1. Germline values: CDR1 MDHEN, CDR2 SYDVKM. CDR3 length: 14 amino acids. The V gene end was trimmed by 5 bases and the J gene end by 3 bases; junction bases not matched to a gene: 6. This CDR3 is CASSTTGEDYEQYF. The DNA for the CDR3 is TGTGCCAGCAGTACGACAGGGGAAGACTACGAGCAGTACTTC.

The genes are TRBV28 and TRBJ1-5; D is perhaps TRBD1 (6 bases). This CDR3 spans 15 amino acids. Germline values: CDR1 MDHEN, CDR2 SYDVKM. V gave up 8 bases and J gave up 5 bases, with 19 bases separating them. The CDR3 loop reads CASRPETGQYQPQHF. CDR3 in DNA: TGTGCCAGCCGACCCGAGACAGGTCAGTATCAGCCCCAGCATTTT. Using reference TRBV28 and TRBJ1-5 for the parts outside the CDR3, the full variable domain is DVKVTQSSRYLVKRTGEKVFLECVQDMDHENMFWYRQDPGLGLRLIYFSYDVKMKEKGDIPEGYSVSREKKERFSLILESASTNQTSMYLCASRPETGQYQPQHFGDGTRLSIL.

This clone was counted a single time. This chain joins TRBV7-6 and TRBJ2-4; the D is unclear. Germline V gene data show CDR1 as SGHVS and CDR2 as FNYEAQ. The CDR3 extends over 14 amino acids. Trimming left V 0 bases short and J 6 bases short, with 9 bases between. CDR3 DNA: TGTGCCAGCAGCTTAGCCACGACCGGAAACATTCAGTACTTC. The encoded protein is CASSLATTGNIQYF.

The chain joins TRBV6-5 to TRBJ2-5; D may be TRBD2 (6 bases). CDR1 MNHEY and CDR2 SVGAGI come from the germline V gene. The CDR3 runs 14 residues. Between the trimmed V and J ends, which lost 1 base and 6 bases, there was a span of 12 bases. CDR3 protein: CASSYWAGLQTQYF. DNA of the CDR3: TGTGCCAGCAGTTACTGGGCGGGATTACAGACCCAGTACTTC.

The V gene is TRBV29-1, the J gene TRBJ2-7, with D perhaps TRBD1 (5 bases). Trimming stripped 6 bases from V and 1 base from J, with 19 bases between. The CDR3 spans 15 residues. Germline loops: CDR1 SQVTM, CDR2 ANQGSEA. CDR3: CSVRGPGRASYEQYF. CDR3 sequence (DNA): TGCAGCGTCCGTGGCCCAGGCAGGGCATCCTACGAGCAGTACTTC.

This rearrangement joins TRBV5-6 to TRBJ2-7, with D possibly matching TRBD2 (6 bases). There are 14 residues in the CDR3. The V gene's germline CDR1 is SGHDT and CDR2 YYEEEE. With 0 bases removed from V and 6 bases from J, the gap between germline ends came to 13 bases. CDR3 DNA sequence: TGTGCCAGCAGCTTGGAACTAGCTTGGCGCGAGCAGTACTTC. Translated, it gives CASSLELAWREQYF. Together with reference TRBV5-6 and TRBJ2-7, the CDR3 gives the full variable domain: DAGVTQSPTHLIKTRGQQVTLRCSPKSGHDTVSWYQQALGQGPQFIFQYYEEEERQRGNFPDRFSGHQFPNYSSELNVNALLLGDSALYLCASSLELAWREQYFGPGTRLTVT.

This chain joins TRBV7-9 and TRBJ2-7, with TRBD2 identical over 11 bases. Germline V gene lookup returns CDR1 SEHNR and CDR2 FQNEAQ (reference sequence). The J segment lost 2 bases and the V segment lost 1 base, leaving 1 base of the junction unmatched. This CDR3 is 15 amino acids long. The CDR3 loop reads CASSLVSGRAYEQYF. DNA of the CDR3: TGTGCCAGCAGCTTAGTTAGCGGGAGGGCCTACGAGCAGTACTTC.